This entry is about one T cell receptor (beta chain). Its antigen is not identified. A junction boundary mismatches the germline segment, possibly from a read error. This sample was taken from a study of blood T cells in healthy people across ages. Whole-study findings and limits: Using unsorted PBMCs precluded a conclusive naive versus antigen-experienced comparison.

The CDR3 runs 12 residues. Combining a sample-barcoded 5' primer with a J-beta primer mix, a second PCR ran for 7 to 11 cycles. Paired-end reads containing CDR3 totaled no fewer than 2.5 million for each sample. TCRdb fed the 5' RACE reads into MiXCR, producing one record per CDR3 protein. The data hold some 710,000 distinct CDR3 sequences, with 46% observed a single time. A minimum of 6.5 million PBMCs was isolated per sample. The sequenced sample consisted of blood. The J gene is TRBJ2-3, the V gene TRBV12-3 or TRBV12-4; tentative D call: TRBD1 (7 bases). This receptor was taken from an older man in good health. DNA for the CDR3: TGTGCCAGCAGAGGGGGGACAGATGCGCAGTATTTT. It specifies CASRGGTDAQYF.